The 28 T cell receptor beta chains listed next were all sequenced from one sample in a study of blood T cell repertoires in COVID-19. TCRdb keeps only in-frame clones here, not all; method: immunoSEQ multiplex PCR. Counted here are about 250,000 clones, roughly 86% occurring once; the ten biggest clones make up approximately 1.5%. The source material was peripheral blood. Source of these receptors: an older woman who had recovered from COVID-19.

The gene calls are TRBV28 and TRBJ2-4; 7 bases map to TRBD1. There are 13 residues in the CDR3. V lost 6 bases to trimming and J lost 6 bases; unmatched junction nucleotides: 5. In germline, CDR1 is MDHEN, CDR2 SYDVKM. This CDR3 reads CASSRTGVNIQYF. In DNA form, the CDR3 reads TGTGCCAGCAGCCGTACAGGGGTAAACATTCAGTACTTC. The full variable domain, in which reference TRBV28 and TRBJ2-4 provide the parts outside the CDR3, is DVKVTQSSRYLVKRTGEKVFLECVQDMDHENMFWYRQDPGLGLRLIYFSYDVKMKEKGDIPEGYSVSREKKERFSLILESASTNQTSMYLCASSRTGVNIQYFGAGTRLSVL.

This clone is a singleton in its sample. For the CDR3, the DNA is TGCGCCAGCAGCTTGGCCCCGAGCGGGGCCTCCTACAATGAGCAGTTCTTC. Translating it yields CASSLAPSGASYNEQFF. The chain joins TRBV5-1 to TRBJ2-1; 7 bases are a match to TRBD2. CDR1 is SGHRS and CDR2 is YFSETQ in the germline V gene. This CDR3 is built from 17 residues. Losses at the gene ends were 0 bases for V and 0 bases for J; bases not matched to a gene: 6.

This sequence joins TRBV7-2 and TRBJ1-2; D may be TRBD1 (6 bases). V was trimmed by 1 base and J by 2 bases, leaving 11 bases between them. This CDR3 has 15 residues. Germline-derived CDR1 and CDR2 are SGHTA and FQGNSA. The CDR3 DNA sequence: TGTGCCAGCAGCTTAGTACAGGGCAACAACTATGGCTACACCTTC. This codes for CASSLVQGNNYGYTF.

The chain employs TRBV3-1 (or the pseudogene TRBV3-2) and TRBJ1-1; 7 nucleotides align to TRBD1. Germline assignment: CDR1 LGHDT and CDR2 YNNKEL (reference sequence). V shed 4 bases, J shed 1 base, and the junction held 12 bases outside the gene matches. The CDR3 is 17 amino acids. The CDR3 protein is CASSPRQGVRANTEAFF. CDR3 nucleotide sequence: TGTGCCAGCAGCCCCCGACAGGGCGTGAGGGCGAACACTGAAGCTTTCTTT.

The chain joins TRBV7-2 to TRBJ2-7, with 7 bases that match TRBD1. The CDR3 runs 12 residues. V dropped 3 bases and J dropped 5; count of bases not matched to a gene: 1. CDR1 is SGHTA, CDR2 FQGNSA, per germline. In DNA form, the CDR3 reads TGTGCCAGCAGCTTGACAGGGCACGAGCAGTACTTC. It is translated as CASSLTGHEQYF.

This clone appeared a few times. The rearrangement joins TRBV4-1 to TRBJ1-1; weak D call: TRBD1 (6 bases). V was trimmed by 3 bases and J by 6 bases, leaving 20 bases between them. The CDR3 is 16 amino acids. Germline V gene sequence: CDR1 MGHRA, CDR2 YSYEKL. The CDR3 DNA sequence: TGCGCCAGCAGCCAGACCCGTTTGCGGGGGCCCGCTGAAGCTTTCTTT. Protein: CASSQTRLRGPAEAFF.

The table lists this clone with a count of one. In DNA, the CDR3 is TGTGCCAGCAGCCGCGGGGACCCGGGGGCCAACGTCCTGACTTTC. Its protein product is CASSRGDPGANVLTF. This chain uses TRBV3-1 (or the pseudogene TRBV3-2) with TRBJ2-6, with D possibly matching TRBD2 (6 bases). The CDR3 has 15 amino acids. Trimming removed 4 bases at V and 4 bases at J, with 11 bases between. CDR1 and CDR2 from the germline V gene are LGHDT and YNNKEL (reference sequence).

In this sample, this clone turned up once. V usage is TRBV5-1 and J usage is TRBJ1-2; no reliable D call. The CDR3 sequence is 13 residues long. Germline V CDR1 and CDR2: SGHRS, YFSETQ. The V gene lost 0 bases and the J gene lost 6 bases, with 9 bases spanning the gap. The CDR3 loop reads CASSLALVDGYTF. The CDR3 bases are TGCGCCAGCAGCTTGGCCCTAGTAGATGGCTACACCTTC.

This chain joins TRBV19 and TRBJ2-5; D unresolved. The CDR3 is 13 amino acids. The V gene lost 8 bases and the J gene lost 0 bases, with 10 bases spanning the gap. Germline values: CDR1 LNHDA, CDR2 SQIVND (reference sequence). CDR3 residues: CASSPIDQETQYF. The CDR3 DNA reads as TGTGCCAGTTCCCCTATCGACCAAGAGACCCAGTACTTC.

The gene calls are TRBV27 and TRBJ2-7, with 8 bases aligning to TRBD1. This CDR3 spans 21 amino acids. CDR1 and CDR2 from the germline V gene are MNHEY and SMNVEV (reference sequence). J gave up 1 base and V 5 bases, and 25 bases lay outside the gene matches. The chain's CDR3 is CASSPLRYRDRRGKISYEQYF. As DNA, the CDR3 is TGTGCCAGCAGTCCCCTTCGATACCGGGACAGGCGCGGTAAAATATCCTACGAGCAGTACTTC.

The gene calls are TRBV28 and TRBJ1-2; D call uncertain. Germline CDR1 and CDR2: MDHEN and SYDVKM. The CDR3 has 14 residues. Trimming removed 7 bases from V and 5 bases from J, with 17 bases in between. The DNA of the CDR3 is TGTGCCAGCACCGGAGGGTCAGCCGTTTATGGCTACACCTTC. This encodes CASTGGSAVYGYTF.

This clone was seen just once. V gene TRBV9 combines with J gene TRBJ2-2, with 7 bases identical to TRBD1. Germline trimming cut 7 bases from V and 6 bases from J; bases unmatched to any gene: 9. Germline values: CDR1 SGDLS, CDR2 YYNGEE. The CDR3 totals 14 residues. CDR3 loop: CASSITGESGELFF. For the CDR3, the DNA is TGTGCCAGCTCGATTACAGGGGAGTCCGGGGAGCTGTTTTTT.

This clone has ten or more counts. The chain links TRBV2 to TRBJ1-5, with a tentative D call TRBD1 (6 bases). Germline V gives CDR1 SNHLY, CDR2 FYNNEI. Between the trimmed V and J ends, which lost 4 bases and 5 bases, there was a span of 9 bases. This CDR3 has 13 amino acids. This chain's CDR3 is CASSGEGDQPQHF. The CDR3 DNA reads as TGTGCCAGCAGTGGGGAGGGGGATCAGCCCCAGCATTTT.

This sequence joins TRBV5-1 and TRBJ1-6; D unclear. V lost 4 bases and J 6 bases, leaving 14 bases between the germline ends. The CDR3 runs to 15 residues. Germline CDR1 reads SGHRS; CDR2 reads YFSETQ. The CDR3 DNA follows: TGCGCCAGCAGCATGAGCCTCACCCTTAATTCACCCCTCCACTTT. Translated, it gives CASSMSLTLNSPLHF.

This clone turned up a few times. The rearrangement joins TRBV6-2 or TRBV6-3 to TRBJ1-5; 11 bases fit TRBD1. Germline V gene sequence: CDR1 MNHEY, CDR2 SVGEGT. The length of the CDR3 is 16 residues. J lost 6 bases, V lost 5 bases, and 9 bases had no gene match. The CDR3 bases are TGTGCCAGCAGTCCCAGGGGACAGGGGGTGGCTCAGCCCCAGCATTTT. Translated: CASSPRGQGVAQPQHF.

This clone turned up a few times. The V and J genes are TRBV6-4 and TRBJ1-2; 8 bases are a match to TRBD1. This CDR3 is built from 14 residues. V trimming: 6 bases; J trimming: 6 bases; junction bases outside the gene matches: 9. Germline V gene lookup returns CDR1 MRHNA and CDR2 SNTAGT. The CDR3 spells CASSLGTGNNGYTF. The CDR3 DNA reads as TGTGCCAGCAGCCTTGGGACAGGCAATAATGGCTACACCTTC.

The CDR3 coding sequence is TGTGCCAGCAGCCCAATGGGAACAGGGGGGGAGACCCAGTACTTC. Protein sequence: CASSPMGTGGETQYF. V usage is TRBV7-2 and J usage is TRBJ2-5; 8 positions agree with TRBD1. This CDR3 is 15 amino acids long. V shed 5 bases and J 5 bases; nucleotides not matched to a gene: 10. Germline values: CDR1 SGHTA, CDR2 FQGNSA.

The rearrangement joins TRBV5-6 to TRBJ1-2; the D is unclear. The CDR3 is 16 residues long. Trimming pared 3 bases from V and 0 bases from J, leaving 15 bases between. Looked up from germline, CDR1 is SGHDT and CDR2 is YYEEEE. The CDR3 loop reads CASSSFYRAANYGYTF. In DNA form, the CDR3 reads TGTGCCAGCAGCTCCTTCTACCGAGCTGCTAACTATGGCTACACCTTC. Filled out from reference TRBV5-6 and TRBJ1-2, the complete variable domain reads DAGVTQSPTHLIKTRGQQVTLRCSPKSGHDTVSWYQQALGQGPQFIFQYYEEEERQRGNFPDRFSGHQFPNYSSELNVNALLLGDSALYLCASSSFYRAANYGYTFGSGTRLTVV.

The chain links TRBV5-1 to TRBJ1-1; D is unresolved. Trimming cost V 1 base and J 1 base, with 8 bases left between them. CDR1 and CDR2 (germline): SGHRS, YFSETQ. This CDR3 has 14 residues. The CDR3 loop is CASSLRRENTEAFF. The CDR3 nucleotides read TGCGCCAGCAGCTTGAGACGGGAGAACACTGAAGCTTTCTTT.

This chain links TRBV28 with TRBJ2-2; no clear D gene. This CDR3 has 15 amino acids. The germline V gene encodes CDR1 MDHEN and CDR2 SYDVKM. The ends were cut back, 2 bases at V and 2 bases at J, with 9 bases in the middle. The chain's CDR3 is CASSLRQINTGELFF. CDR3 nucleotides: TGTGCCAGCAGTTTACGCCAGATTAACACCGGGGAGCTGTTTTTT.

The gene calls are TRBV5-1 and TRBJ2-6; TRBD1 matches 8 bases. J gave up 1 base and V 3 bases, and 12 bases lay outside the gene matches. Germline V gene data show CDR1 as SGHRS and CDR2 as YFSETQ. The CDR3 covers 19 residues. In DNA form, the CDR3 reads TGCGCCAGCAGCTGGTTTACCGGGACAGGAATTTCTGGGGCCAACGTCCTGACTTTC. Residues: CASSWFTGTGISGANVLTF.

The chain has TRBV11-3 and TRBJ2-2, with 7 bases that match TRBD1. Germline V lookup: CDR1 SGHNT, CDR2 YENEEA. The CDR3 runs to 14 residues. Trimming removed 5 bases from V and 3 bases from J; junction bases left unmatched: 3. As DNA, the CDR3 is TGTGCCAGCAGCCAGGGACAGTACACCGGGGAGCTGTTTTTT. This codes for CASSQGQYTGELFF.

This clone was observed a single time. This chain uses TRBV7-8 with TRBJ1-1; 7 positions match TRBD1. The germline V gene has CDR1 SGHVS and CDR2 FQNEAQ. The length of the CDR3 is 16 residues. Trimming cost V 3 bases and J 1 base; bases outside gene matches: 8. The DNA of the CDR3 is TGTGCCAGCAGCTTGGTACAGGGGCCAAGGAACACTGAAGCTTTCTTT. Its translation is CASSLVQGPRNTEAFF.

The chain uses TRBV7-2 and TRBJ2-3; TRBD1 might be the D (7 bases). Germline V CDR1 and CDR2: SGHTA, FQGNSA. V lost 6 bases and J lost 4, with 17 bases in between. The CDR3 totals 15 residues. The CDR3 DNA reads TGTGCCAGCAGTCCCCAGGGGGGTATGGCAGATACGCAGTATTTT. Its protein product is CASSPQGGMADTQYF.

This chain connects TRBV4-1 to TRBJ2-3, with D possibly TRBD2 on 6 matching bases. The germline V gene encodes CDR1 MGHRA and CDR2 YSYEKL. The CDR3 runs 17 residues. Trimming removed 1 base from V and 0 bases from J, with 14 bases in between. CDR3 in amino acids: CASSQGGVGTSTDTQYF. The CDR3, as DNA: TGCGCCAGCAGCCAAGGGGGGGTCGGGACTAGCACAGATACGCAGTATTTT.

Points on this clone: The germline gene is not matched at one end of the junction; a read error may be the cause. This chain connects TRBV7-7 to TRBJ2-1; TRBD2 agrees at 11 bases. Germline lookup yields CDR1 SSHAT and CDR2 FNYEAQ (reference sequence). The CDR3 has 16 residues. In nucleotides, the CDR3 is TGTGCTAGCAGCTTATTTCTAGCGGGGGGATACAATGAGCAGTTCTTC. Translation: CASSLFLAGGYNEQFF.

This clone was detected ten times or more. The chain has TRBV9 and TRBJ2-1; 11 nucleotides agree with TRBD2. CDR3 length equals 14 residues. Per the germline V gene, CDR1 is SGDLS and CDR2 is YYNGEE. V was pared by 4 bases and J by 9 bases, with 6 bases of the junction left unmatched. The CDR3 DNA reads TGTGCCAGCAGCCTTCTAGCGGGGGGCACTGAGCAGTTCTTC. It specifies CASSLLAGGTEQFF.

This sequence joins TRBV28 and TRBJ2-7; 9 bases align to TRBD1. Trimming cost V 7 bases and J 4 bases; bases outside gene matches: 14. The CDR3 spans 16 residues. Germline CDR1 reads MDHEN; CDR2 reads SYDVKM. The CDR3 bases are TGTGCCAGCACCCAAGTAGTCGGGACAGGGCGGTACGAGCAGTACTTC. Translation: CASTQVVGTGRYEQYF.